This TCR beta chain was profiled in a study of cytomegalovirus exposure and HLA in healthy donors. The PCR used 60 Vbeta and 13 Jbeta primers. The assay was immunoSEQ multiplex PCR, and TCRdb's table has in-frame clones only and misses some. This table has under 200,000 clones, more than 75% appearing once. Input material: PBMCs. This receptor was taken from a woman aged 25 to 45 in good health and CMV-seropositive.

The CDR3 region is CASRLRDRVSDTQYF. CDR3 nucleotide sequence: TGTGCCAGCAGACTTAGGGACAGGGTATCGGATACGCAGTATTTT. This chain connects TRBV27 to TRBJ2-3; 9 bases are a match to TRBD1. Losses at the gene ends were 6 bases for V and 6 bases for J; bases not matched to a gene: 10. The CDR3 runs 15 residues. CDR1 is MNHEY and CDR2 is SMNVEV in the germline V gene (reference sequence).